This T cell receptor beta chain was sequenced during a study of patients and donors after allogeneic stem cell transplantation. The germline gives CDR1 DFQATT, CDR2 SNEGSKA (reference sequence). The CDR3 length is 13 residues. In this sample, this clonotype turned up a few times. One entry per CDR3 protein, called by TCRdb with MiXCR from the RT-PCR reads. The table lists some 880,000 distinct CDR3 sequences, around 17% of them singletons. The rearrangement links TRBV20-1 to TRBJ2-3, with D possibly matching TRBD2 (7 bases). The sequence derives from a human donor who was either an allogeneic HSCT recipient or a stem cell or donor lymphocyte infusion donor (not recorded which). It is not recorded whose cells these are; they may come from a transplant donor. The material sequenced was blood, either unsorted or a sorted T cell fraction (not recorded which). The CDR3 DNA reads as TGCAGCCCTAAGGGGGGGGGGGCAGATACGCAGTATTTT. It yields the protein CSPKGGGADTQYF.